These 14 T cell receptor beta chains share one sample of origin, sequenced in a study of Ad26.COV2.S vaccination and SARS-CoV-2 variants. Profiling relied on immunoSEQ multiplex PCR, and the TCRdb table lists in-frame clones only, not all of them. The repertoire holds just over 350,000 clones, about 91% seen once, with 3.9% in the top ten. Specimen: peripheral blood, collected after recovery from COVID-19. The receptors come from a human donor who had recovered from COVID-19.

This chain uses TRBV29-1 with TRBJ2-1; a weak D match, TRBD1 (5 bases). The germline V gene encodes CDR1 SQVTM and CDR2 ANQGSEA. Trimming left V 2 bases short and J 11 bases short, with 10 bases between. The length of the CDR3 is 11 residues. CDR3 protein: CSVEYDSKQFF. The CDR3 DNA follows: TGCAGCGTTGAATACGACAGCAAGCAGTTCTTC.

This clone was detected once. The chain employs TRBV9 and TRBJ2-4; D is possibly TRBD1 (6 bases). Germline V gene lookup returns CDR1 SGDLS and CDR2 YYNGEE. Trimming took off 4 bases at V and 5 bases at J, with 16 bases between the two ends. There are 15 residues in the CDR3. This chain's CDR3 is CASSRDTGSQNIQYF. CDR3 DNA sequence: TGTGCCAGCAGCCGAGACACAGGGAGCCAAAACATTCAGTACTTC.

The V gene is TRBV29-1, the J gene TRBJ1-2; D gene ambiguous. Germline V gene data show CDR1 as SQVTM and CDR2 as ANQGSEA. There are 15 residues in the CDR3. V lost 1 base, J lost 4 bases, and 16 bases lay in between. CDR3 nucleotide sequence: TGCAGCGTTGAAGGCGGCAGCCCCTCTCCCTATGGCTACACCTTC. Amino acids: CSVEGGSPSPYGYTF.

The CDR3 DNA follows: TGTGCCAGCAGCTTAGGGGGTTATGAATTAACTGAAGCTTTCTTT. This codes for CASSLGGYELTEAFF. The J gene is TRBJ1-1, the V gene TRBV13; D ambiguous. In germline, CDR1 is PRHDT, CDR2 FYEKMQ (reference sequence). V was trimmed by 0 bases and J by 5 bases, leaving 13 bases between them. The CDR3 runs 15 residues.

This chain joins TRBV9 and TRBJ2-6, with D hard to call. V gave up 0 bases and J gave up 0 bases, with 7 bases separating them. CDR1 and CDR2 from the germline V gene are SGDLS and YYNGEE. CDR3 length: 16 amino acids. The CDR3 coding sequence is TGTGCCAGCAGCGTAGACGGAAACTCTGGGGCCAACGTCCTGACTTTC. Its translation is CASSVDGNSGANVLTF.

The chain combines TRBV27 with TRBJ1-6; D may be TRBD1 (6 bases). The CDR3 is 15 residues long. The germline V gene has CDR1 MNHEY and CDR2 SMNVEV (reference sequence). V was cut by 0 bases and J by 7 bases, with 10 bases left in between. The chain's CDR3 is CASSLSQGRNSPLHF. The CDR3 DNA is TGTGCCAGCAGTTTATCGCAGGGGCGCAATTCACCCCTCCACTTT.

The chain employs TRBV7-2 and TRBJ1-2; D gene unclear. CDR3 length equals 14 residues. Germline assignment: CDR1 SGHTA and CDR2 FQGNSA. V lost 0 bases and J lost 0, with 5 bases in between. CDR3 protein: CASSLANTNYGYTF. CDR3 sequence (DNA): TGTGCCAGCAGCTTAGCGAATACTAACTATGGCTACACCTTC. The variable domain in full, completed from reference TRBV7-2 and TRBJ1-2, reads GAGVSQSPSNKVTEKGKDVELRCDPISGHTALYWYRQSLGQGLEFLIYFQGNSAPDKSGLPSDRFSAERTGGSVSTLTIQRTQQEDSAVYLCASSLANTNYGYTFGSGTRLTVV.

The chain recombines TRBV12-5 with TRBJ2-1; 10 bases are shared with TRBD1. The CDR3 runs to 17 residues. Germline CDR1 reads LGHNT; CDR2 reads FRNRAP. V shed 4 bases, J shed 2 bases, and the junction held 8 bases outside the gene matches. This chain's CDR3 is CASGSTPGTGAYNEQFF. The CDR3, as DNA: TGTGCTAGTGGTTCCACCCCCGGGACAGGGGCCTACAATGAGCAGTTCTTC.

The V call is TRBV11-2, the J call TRBJ1-3, with unresolved D. Between the trimmed V and J ends, which lost 5 bases and 2 bases, there was a span of 19 bases. The CDR3 runs to 17 residues. CDR1 SGHAT and CDR2 FQNNGV come from the germline V gene. CDR3 coding DNA: TGTGCCAGCAGCCGGTCTAGGAGTCAGCCCACTGGAAACACCATATATTTT. Its protein is CASSRSRSQPTGNTIYF.

The genes are TRBV9 and TRBJ2-4; unclear D gene. The CDR3 runs 14 residues. The V and J ends lost 2 bases and 1 base respectively, with 7 bases between them. CDR1 and CDR2 from the germline V gene are SGDLS and YYNGEE. The DNA for the CDR3 is TGTGCCAGCAGCGTCGGCCCTGCCAAAAACATTCAGTACTTC. Amino acids: CASSVGPAKNIQYF.

The gene calls are TRBV12-3 or TRBV12-4 and TRBJ2-5; D is unclear. CDR3 length: 12 residues. V shed 8 bases and J shed 5 bases, with 12 bases lying between them. In DNA form, the CDR3 reads TGTGCCAGCGGTATGATGCGGGAGACCCAGTACTTC. Translating gives CASGMMRETQYF.

The rearrangement uses TRBV27 and TRBJ1-5; a weak D match, TRBD1 (5 bases). Germline V CDR1 and CDR2: MNHEY, SMNVEV (reference sequence). CDR3 length: 16 amino acids. Trimming removed 11 bases from V and 3 bases from J, with 23 bases in between. The CDR3 DNA is TGTGCCTTTTTCGGGGCGGGGGAAGGCCACAATCAGCCCCAGCATTTT. It codes for CAFFGAGEGHNQPQHF.

The gene calls are TRBV7-2 and TRBJ2-2; no definite D call. The CDR3 contains 14 residues. Germline-derived CDR1 and CDR2 are SGHTA and FQGNSA. The V and J ends lost 5 bases and 1 base respectively, with 8 bases between them. The CDR3 region has the DNA TGTGCCAGCAGCCCGAGAGAGAACACCGGGGAGCTGTTTTTT. This sequence encodes CASSPRENTGELFF.

The J gene is TRBJ1-2, the V gene TRBV11-2, with D possibly being TRBD1 (5 bases). This CDR3 is built from 14 residues. Germline CDR1 reads SGHAT; CDR2 reads FQNNGV. V was shortened by 5 bases and J by 0 bases, with 10 bases between the two germline ends. The chain's CDR3 is CASSPGTSNYGYTF. CDR3 DNA: TGTGCCAGCAGCCCCGGGACCTCTAACTATGGCTACACCTTC.